A selection of T cell receptor beta chains follows, all from one sample in a study of human thymus T cells. Measured with immunoSEQ multiplex PCR; TCRdb has only the in-frame clones, and not every one. The sample contains some 80,000 clones, just over 95% of which appear only once. The sample consisted of thymus tissue. These receptors were taken from a boy less than two years old with a congenital heart defect but otherwise immunologically healthy. The CDR3 runs from the conserved cysteine through the conserved F or W. The D gene is left open where the match is weak. A clone size is listed for some rows: how often the clone was seen (once, few, many), or a class if it is expanded.

CDR3 protein	CDR3 DNA	V gene	J gene	D gene	clone size	CDR3 length
CAISDPGPRYTF	TGTGCCATCAGTGATCCGGGCCCCCGCTACACCTTC	TRBV10-3	TRBJ1-2	NA	few	12
CASSLGRKGVHTDTQYF	TGTGCCAGCAGCTTAGGTCGTAAGGGCGTCCACACAGATACGCAGTATTTT	TRBV7-2	TRBJ2-3	NA	once	17
CASSSGTGAGDYGYTF	TGCGCCAGCAGCTCGGGGACAGGGGCCGGGGACTATGGCTACACCTTC	TRBV5-1	TRBJ1-2	TRBD1	NA	16
CASSLAPGSAYEQYF	TGTGCCAGCAGCTTAGCACCAGGGTCCGCCTACGAGCAGTACTTC	TRBV7-9	TRBJ2-7	NA	NA	15
CASQGLAGPGEQYF	TGTGCCAGCCAGGGACTAGCGGGGCCCGGGGAGCAGTACTTC	TRBV5-4	TRBJ2-7	TRBD2	NA	14
CASSLADRGGDTQYF	TGTGCCAGCAGCTTGGCGGACAGGGGAGGAGATACGCAGTATTTT	TRBV5-6	TRBJ2-3	TRBD1	NA	15
CASSLVVSGPQNTGELFF	TGTGCCAGCAGCTTAGTCGTTTCGGGACCACAGAACACCGGGGAGCTGTTTTTT	TRBV7-2	TRBJ2-2	NA	NA	18
CASSPSTQDRDERIEAFF	TGTGCCAGCAGTCCCTCCACCCAGGACAGGGATGAACGGATTGAAGCTTTCTTT	TRBV28	TRBJ1-1	TRBD1	NA	18
CASSLNGLPPSYEQYF	TGTGCCAGCAGCTTAAACGGACTCCCTCCCTCCTACGAGCAGTACTTC	TRBV7-2	TRBJ2-7	NA	NA	16
CASSYVRQGFNTEAFF	TGTGCCAGCAGCTACGTACGACAGGGGTTCAATACTGAAGCTTTCTTT	TRBV28	TRBJ1-1	TRBD1	NA	16
CASGLRTDRTDTQYF	TGTGCTAGTGGTTTGCGGACGGACAGGACAGATACGCAGTATTTT	TRBV12-5	TRBJ2-3	TRBD1	once	15
CSVHPLTGDSSYNEQFF	TGCAGCGTTCACCCTTTGACAGGGGATAGCTCCTACAATGAGCAGTTCTTC	TRBV29-1	TRBJ2-1	TRBD1	NA	17
CATSRSSENYGYTF	TGTGCCACCAGCAGGTCCAGTGAAAACTATGGCTACACCTTC	TRBV15	TRBJ1-2	NA	once	14
CASSFVSGRQAKNIQYF	TGTGCCAGCAGTTTTGTTTCGGGGCGACAGGCCAAAAACATTCAGTACTTC	TRBV28	TRBJ2-4	NA	NA	17
CASSRGTEGAYEQYF	TGCGCCAGCAGCCGGGGGACAGAAGGCGCCTACGAGCAGTACTTC	TRBV4-1	TRBJ2-7	TRBD1	NA	15
CASGLPTRQGENTEAFF	TGTGCTAGTGGTTTGCCAACCAGACAGGGCGAGAACACTGAAGCTTTCTTT	TRBV12-5	TRBJ1-1	TRBD1	NA	17
CASTDSLSGRDNEQFF	TGTGCCAGCACCGACAGCCTTAGCGGGAGGGACAATGAGCAGTTCTTC	TRBV5-6	TRBJ2-1	TRBD2	NA	16
CASSSSLPVSYNEQFF	TGTGCCAGCAGTTCATCCCTACCGGTTTCCTACAATGAGCAGTTCTTC	TRBV28	TRBJ2-1	NA	NA	16
CATSSGPGRSSYEQYF	TGTGCCACCAGCAGCGGGCCGGGGAGGAGCTCCTACGAGCAGTACTTC	TRBV15	TRBJ2-7	NA	once	16
CASSLRHEQYF	TGTGCCAGCAGTTTACGGCACGAGCAGTACTTC	TRBV28	TRBJ2-7	NA	NA	11
CASSQGFRVALEQYF	TGTGCCAGCAGCCAAGGTTTCAGGGTGGCTCTCGAGCAGTACTTC	TRBV14	TRBJ2-7	NA	NA	15
CASLQEDRVDYGYTF	TGTGCCAGCCTCCAAGAGGACAGGGTAGACTATGGCTACACCTTC	TRBV19	TRBJ1-2	TRBD1	few	15
CASSLARWDTQYF	TGTGCCAGCAGCTTAGCTAGGTGGGATACGCAGTATTTT	TRBV7-2	TRBJ2-3	NA	NA	13
CASSSSRDVTGNTIYF	TGCGCCAGCAGCTCATCCAGGGATGTAACTGGAAACACCATATATTTT	TRBV5-1	TRBJ1-3	NA	NA	16
CASSPSSGSSYEQYF	TGTGCCAGCAGCCCCTCCAGCGGGAGCTCCTACGAGCAGTACTTC	TRBV4-2	TRBJ2-7	TRBD2	NA	15
CASTRGRGAGVGEQFF	TGTGCCAGCACCAGGGGTAGAGGAGCGGGAGTGGGTGAGCAGTTCTTC	TRBV14	TRBJ2-1	TRBD2	NA	16
CASSPTGLRYEQYF	TGTGCCAGCAGCCCCACGGGACTACGCTACGAGCAGTACTTC	TRBV11-2	TRBJ2-7	TRBD2	NA	14
CAITRTSGITDTQYF	TGTGCCATCACCCGGACTAGCGGAATCACAGATACGCAGTATTTT	TRBV10-3	TRBJ2-3	TRBD2	NA	15
CASSSKSGAENIQYF	TGTGCCAGCAGTTCTAAATCCGGGGCTGAAAACATTCAGTACTTC	TRBV28	TRBJ2-4	NA	NA	15
CASSQVRSRTGSEAFF	TGCGCCAGCAGCCAAGTAAGGTCCCGGACGGGGTCTGAAGCTTTCTTT	TRBV4-3	TRBJ1-1	NA	NA	16
CASSLSPGVFYEQYF	TGTGCCAGCAGCTTATCGCCAGGGGTGTTCTACGAGCAGTACTTC	TRBV7-9	TRBJ2-7	NA	NA	15
CASSLWGEAAYEQYF	TGTGCCAGCAGCCTTTGGGGGGAGGCGGCCTACGAGCAGTACTTC	TRBV5-8	TRBJ2-7	NA	NA	15
CASSQDRCGGHYGYTF	TGCGCCAGCAGCCAAGATCGATGCGGAGGACACTACGGCTACACCTTC	TRBV4-3	TRBJ1-2	NA	NA	16
CASSPSLPNTEAFF	TGTGCCAGCAGCCCCTCCTTACCTAACACTGAAGCTTTCTTT	TRBV5-6	TRBJ1-1	NA	NA	14
CASSPLPGTGRFF	TGTGCCAGCAGTCCGTTGCCAGGGACAGGGCGGTTCTTC	TRBV28	TRBJ2-1	TRBD1	NA	13
CASSEEGPDEQFF	TGTGCCAGCAGTGAAGAAGGTCCGGATGAGCAGTTCTTC	TRBV2	TRBJ2-1	NA	NA	13
CASSSGGAQDQPQHF	TGTGCCAGCAGTTCAGGGGGGGCTCAAGATCAGCCCCAGCATTTT	TRBV28	TRBJ1-5	TRBD1	NA	15
CASSYTQGGDIQYF	TGTGCCAGCAGTTACACACAGGGTGGAGACATTCAGTACTTC	TRBV6-5	TRBJ2-4	NA	NA	14